In its sample, the clone carrying this TCR beta chain was seen a few times. Its antigen is still unknown. Extracted from the samples, RNA was reverse transcribed into cDNA to serve as the sequencing template. Assay used: immunoSEQ multiplex PCR; TCRdb lists only in-frame clones, some missing. The sample yields 150,000 or so clones, approximately 50% seen once. Researchers gathered lesional scalp punch biopsies and peripheral blood from patients with alopecia areata. It was from PBMCs that CD4+ and CD8+ T cells were sorted. This sample is part of a study of CD8+ T cells in alopecia areata. Study context: The drug, oral tofacitinib, was given to treated patients at 5 to 10 mg twice daily. Overall study findings and caveats: Alopecia totalis/universalis scalp especially showed more expanded CD8+ clones than normal scalp.

Sequenced: CD4+ T cells sorted from blood. This receptor was obtained from a human donor with alopecia areata.

CDR3 coding DNA: TGCAGCGTTGAACCCACTAGCAAGGTCTACACCTTC. Its translation is CSVEPTSKVYTF. The V gene is TRBV29-1, the J gene TRBJ1-2; no reliable D call. This CDR3 region has 12 residues. Trimming left V 2 bases short and J 10 bases short, with 14 bases between. Germline values: CDR1 SQVTM, CDR2 ANQGSEA.